Listed here are 30 T cell receptor beta chains from one sample, sequenced in a study of blood T cell repertoires in COVID-19. Method: immunoSEQ multiplex PCR; TCRdb's copy keeps in-frame clones and lacks some. Of hundreds of thousands of clones in the sample, about 83% were seen once. The sequenced material came from peripheral blood. These TCRs come from a woman in her fifties or sixties with acute or convalescent COVID-19.

V usage is TRBV18 and J usage is TRBJ1-1; D not resolved. CDR1 KGHSH and CDR2 LQKENI come from the germline V gene. This CDR3 contains 13 residues. The germline V and J ends were trimmed by 2 bases and 2 bases, with 6 bases remaining between them. CDR3 loop: CASSPAVNTEAFF. The CDR3 DNA reads as TGTGCCAGCTCACCAGCAGTTAACACTGAAGCTTTCTTT.

To note about this clone: It is unclear where the CDR3 begins or ends on the DNA, so no DNA is shown, and the CDR3 is as TCRdb lists it. The chain joins TRBV4-2 to TRBJ2-2; TRBD2, the table's D call, lacks a check against the DNA. Germline V CDR1 and CDR2: LGHNA, YNFKEQ. The CDR3 totals 18 residues, both ends included. The CDR3 is CASSFGPGAGGSTGELFF.

The chain couples TRBV28 to TRBJ1-5; 10 nucleotides align to TRBD1. V dropped 4 bases and J dropped 6; count of bases not matched to a gene: 15. This CDR3 has 18 residues. CDR1 and CDR2 (germline): MDHEN, SYDVKM. The CDR3 protein is CASSWGGTGAIARQPQHF. CDR3 nucleotide sequence: TGTGCCAGCAGTTGGGGGGGGACAGGGGCCATAGCTCGTCAGCCCCAGCATTTT.

This chain uses TRBV27 with TRBJ1-6; 8 nucleotides match TRBD1. Per the germline V gene, CDR1 is MNHEY and CDR2 is SMNVEV (reference sequence). V lost 3 bases to trimming and J lost 6 bases; unmatched junction nucleotides: 7. The CDR3 is made up of 16 amino acids. CDR3: CASSFTTGVGNSPLHF. In DNA form, the CDR3 reads TGTGCCAGCAGTTTTACGACAGGGGTAGGTAATTCACCCCTCCACTTT.

This sequence joins TRBV5-6 and TRBJ2-7, with TRBD2 as a possible D gene (6 bases). Germline assignment: CDR1 SGHDT and CDR2 YYEEEE. V lost 5 bases to trimming and J lost 7 bases, with 13 bases between them. The CDR3 sequence is 12 residues long. The CDR3 coding sequence is TGTGCCAGCAGTCAGGACGGAGGGGAGCAGTACTTC. Amino acid sequence: CASSQDGGEQYF.

The chain carries TRBV5-5 and TRBJ2-5; 12 nucleotides align to TRBD1. V trimming: 3 bases; J trimming: 5 bases; junction bases outside the gene matches: 11. Germline V gene sequence: CDR1 SGHKS, CDR2 YYEKEE (reference sequence). CDR3 length equals 17 residues. The CDR3 spells CASSSGQGASVVETQYF. The CDR3, as DNA: TGTGCCAGCAGCTCGGGACAGGGGGCCTCAGTAGTTGAGACCCAGTACTTC.

This chain uses TRBV7-3 with TRBJ2-1; the match to TRBD2 covers 8 bases. The CDR3 covers 16 residues. Germline V gene lookup returns CDR1 SGHTA and CDR2 FQGTGA. V shed 2 bases and J 6 bases; nucleotides not matched to a gene: 9. The CDR3 loop reads CASSLPGREDLNEQFF. The CDR3 DNA follows: TGTGCCAGCAGCTTACCAGGGCGGGAGGACCTCAATGAGCAGTTCTTC.

The rearrangement joins TRBV18 to TRBJ2-7; 7 bases align to TRBD1. Germline lookup yields CDR1 KGHSH and CDR2 LQKENI. The CDR3 spans 16 residues. V gave up 0 bases and J gave up 7 bases; unmatched junction bases: 12. The CDR3 nucleotides read TGTGCCAGCTCACCACCAAGGGGACAGCCCAGGGGAGAGCAGTACTTC. Translation gives CASSPPRGQPRGEQYF.

The V gene is TRBV19, the J gene TRBJ2-7, with 9 bases aligning to TRBD1. This CDR3 is built from 14 residues. Per germline, CDR1 LNHDA and CDR2 SQIVND (reference sequence). With V trimmed by 8 bases and J by 6 bases, 11 bases remained unmatched. In DNA, the CDR3 is TGTGCCAGTTCACTGCCGGGACAGGGCCGCGAGCAGTACTTC. Translated, it gives CASSLPGQGREQYF.

The chain recombines TRBV6-5 with TRBJ2-7, with a weak D call TRBD1 (6 bases). V was cut by 7 bases and J by 2 bases, with 15 bases left in between. The CDR3 loop spans 14 amino acids. Looked up from germline, CDR1 is MNHEY and CDR2 is SVGAGI. CDR3 amino acids: CASTSTGGPYEQYF. DNA for the CDR3: TGTGCCAGCACCTCGACAGGCGGGCCCTACGAGCAGTACTTC.

The chain has TRBV5-8 and TRBJ2-5; TRBD1 aligns across 11 bases. The CDR3 covers 15 residues. Germline trimming cut 7 bases from V and 5 bases from J; bases unmatched to any gene: 10. The V gene's germline CDR1 is SGHTS and CDR2 YDEGEE. CDR3 residues: CASGQGAGGRETQYF. DNA of the CDR3: TGTGCCAGCGGACAGGGGGCAGGGGGCCGGGAGACCCAGTACTTC.

The chain uses TRBV24-1 and TRBJ2-5, with D possibly being TRBD2 (6 bases). CDR3 length: 13 amino acids. V was cut by 5 bases and J by 5 bases, with 11 bases left in between. Germline loops: CDR1 KGHDR, CDR2 SFDVKD. The CDR3 bases are TGTGCCACCAGTGTAACGGGAGTCGAGACCCAGTACTTC. This sequence encodes CATSVTGVETQYF.

The CDR3 DNA is TGTGCCAGCACCCTACAGGGGGAGTACATTCAGTACTTC. Its translation: CASTLQGEYIQYF. This sequence joins TRBV6-6 and TRBJ2-4; 8 bases align to TRBD1. This CDR3 region has 13 residues. V was clipped by 7 bases and J by 8 bases; unmatched bases: 7. The germline V gene has CDR1 MNHNY and CDR2 SVGAGI (reference sequence).

There are a few counts of this clone. This chain links TRBV24-1 with TRBJ2-5; TRBD2 matches 9 bases. The V gene's germline CDR1 is KGHDR and CDR2 SFDVKD. The CDR3 is made up of 15 amino acids. Trimming cost V 3 bases and J 5 bases; bases outside gene matches: 6. The chain's CDR3 is CATSDVAGAGETQYF. The CDR3 DNA follows: TGTGCCACCAGTGATGTAGCGGGAGCGGGGGAGACCCAGTACTTC.

The V and J genes are TRBV24-1 and TRBJ2-5; 7 bases fit TRBD2. The CDR3 extends over 16 amino acids. Per the germline V gene, CDR1 is KGHDR and CDR2 is SFDVKD. V trimming: 5 bases; J trimming: 5 bases; junction bases outside the gene matches: 13. Here the CDR3 reads CATSGPRQGGLETQYF. The CDR3 nucleotides are TGTGCCACCAGTGGTCCCCGGCAGGGAGGGTTGGAGACCCAGTACTTC.

The chain uses TRBV15 and TRBJ1-1; possible D gene TRBD1, 5 bases. The ends were cut back, 0 bases at V and 8 bases at J, with 10 bases in the middle. CDR1 is LNHNV, CDR2 YYDKDF, per germline (reference sequence). There are 13 residues in the CDR3. The CDR3 nucleotides read TGTGCCACCAGCAGAGATCTCCGGGGGGAAGCTTTCTTT. Protein product: CATSRDLRGEAFF.

This sequence joins TRBV11-2 and TRBJ1-1; perhaps TRBD1 as D (6 bases). Germline assignment: CDR1 SGHAT and CDR2 FQNNGV. CDR3 length equals 13 residues. V was pared by 1 base and J by 3 bases, with 6 bases between. For the CDR3, the DNA is TGTGCCAGCAGCTTAGCAGGGGACACTGAAGCTTTCTTT. It specifies CASSLAGDTEAFF.

The table lists this clone with a few counts. This chain joins TRBV5-1 and TRBJ1-4, with D possibly being TRBD1 (6 bases). Deletions cut 0 bases from V and 0 bases from J, with 9 bases between. The germline gives CDR1 SGHRS, CDR2 YFSETQ. This CDR3 is built from 16 residues. The CDR3 nucleotides read TGCGCCAGCAGCTTGGGGACAGTCCCAACTAATGAAAAACTGTTTTTT. It encodes CASSLGTVPTNEKLFF.

This clone was observed a single time. The V gene is TRBV5-1, the J gene TRBJ2-1, with 8 bases identical to TRBD2. Trimming took 0 bases from V and 10 from J; bases not matched to a gene: 9. This CDR3 contains 15 residues. In germline, CDR1 is SGHRS, CDR2 YFSETQ. The CDR3 DNA sequence: TGCGCCAGCAGCTTGGTTCCAGCGGGAGAGGGAGAGCAGTTCTTC. It encodes CASSLVPAGEGEQFF. Filled out from reference TRBV5-1 and TRBJ2-1, the complete variable domain reads KAGVTQTPRYLIKTRGQQVTLSCSPISGHRSVSWYQQTPGQGLQFLFEYFSETQRNKGNFPGRFSGRQFSNSRSEMNVSTLELGDSALYLCASSLVPAGEGEQFFGPGTRLTVL.

V and J are TRBV7-2 and TRBJ2-7; 11 bases align to TRBD2. The J segment lost 2 bases and the V segment lost 1 base, leaving 1 base of the junction unmatched. Germline V gives CDR1 SGHTA, CDR2 FQGNSA. The length of the CDR3 is 15 residues. In DNA form, the CDR3 reads TGTGCCAGCAGCTTAGAGGGACTAGCGGCCTACGAGCAGTACTTC. Translating it yields CASSLEGLAAYEQYF.

The genes are TRBV7-9 and TRBJ1-1; tentatively, D is TRBD1 (5 bases). The V gene's germline CDR1 is SEHNR and CDR2 FQNEAQ (reference sequence). The CDR3 sequence is 12 residues long. V lost 4 bases, J lost 9 bases, and 12 bases lay in between. The CDR3 sequence: CASSSYKGKAFF. The CDR3 DNA follows: TGTGCCAGCAGCTCCTACAAGGGGAAAGCTTTCTTT.

The genes are TRBV5-5 and TRBJ2-7, with D possibly matching TRBD1 (5 bases). CDR3 length equals 15 residues. V was shortened by 4 bases and J by 2 bases, with 16 bases between the two germline ends. Germline-derived CDR1 and CDR2 are SGHKS and YYEKEE (reference sequence). DNA of the CDR3: TGTGCCAGCAGCCAGGACACAGGTGCCCCCTACGAGCAGTACTTC. Protein sequence: CASSQDTGAPYEQYF.

The V call is TRBV27, the J call TRBJ2-5; 7 nucleotides line up with TRBD2. J was trimmed by 5 bases and V by 6 bases; bases with no gene match: 12. The CDR3 runs 15 residues. Germline V gene data show CDR1 as MNHEY and CDR2 as SMNVEV (reference sequence). The chain's CDR3 is CASSPGRARSETQYF. DNA of the CDR3: TGTGCCAGCAGCCCGGGGAGGGCCCGTTCGGAGACCCAGTACTTC.

The J gene is TRBJ2-5, the V gene TRBV7-9; 7 bases agree with TRBD2. The V segment lost 4 bases and the J segment 2 bases; nucleotides outside the gene matches: 16. The CDR3 spans 18 residues. Germline V gene sequence: CDR1 SEHNR, CDR2 FQNEAQ (reference sequence). CDR3 in DNA: TGTGCCAGCAGCTCGACTATCTGGGACTACGAAACGCAAGAGACCCAGTACTTC. This codes for CASSSTIWDYETQETQYF.

The rearrangement uses TRBV4-1 and TRBJ2-3; 10 positions match TRBD2. The germline CDR1 and CDR2 sequences are MGHRA and YSYEKL. The CDR3 is made up of 16 amino acids. The trim removed 0 bases at V and 6 bases at J, leaving 6 bases unmatched. The CDR3 DNA follows: TGCGCCAGCAGCCAAGATCCAGCGGGGGGGTCCGATACGCAGTATTTT. Residues: CASSQDPAGGSDTQYF.

The chain recombines TRBV2 with TRBJ2-3; TRBD2 matches at 9 bases. The trim removed 7 bases at V and 4 bases at J, leaving 12 bases unmatched. CDR1 and CDR2 from the germline V gene are SNHLY and FYNNEI. The CDR3 covers 16 residues. DNA of the CDR3: TGTGCCAGCAAATACGGTAGCGGGAGAATAGCAGATACGCAGTATTTT. This encodes CASKYGSGRIADTQYF.

The rearrangement links TRBV29-1 to TRBJ2-5; the match to TRBD1 covers 12 bases. CDR1 is SQVTM and CDR2 is ANQGSEA in the germline V gene. Trimming cost V 6 bases and J 4 bases; bases outside gene matches: 9. The CDR3 runs 15 residues. The CDR3 coding sequence is TGCAGCGTCGCCGGGACAGGGGGCTTGGGAGAGACCCAGTACTTC. This encodes CSVAGTGGLGETQYF.

This clone has a single count. The rearrangement links TRBV6-2 or TRBV6-3 to TRBJ2-2; 10 nucleotides line up with TRBD2. Unmatched junction bases numbered 5, after V lost 4 bases and J lost 0 bases. CDR3 size: 17 residues. Germline CDR1 reads MNHEY; CDR2 reads SVGEGT. The CDR3 nucleotides are TGTGCCAGCAGTTTGGGACTAGCGCTATCGAACACCGGGGAGCTGTTTTTT. Translated, it gives CASSLGLALSNTGELFF.

Worth noting for this clone: Other DNA sequences of this sample code for an identical CDR3. This chain joins TRBV28 and TRBJ2-1, with unresolved D. V lost 5 bases and J lost 6, with 5 bases in between. Germline CDR1 MDHEN, CDR2 SYDVKM. There are 11 residues in the CDR3. The CDR3 region is CASSLRNEQFF. The CDR3 region has the DNA TGTGCCAGCAGTCTTCGCAATGAGCAGTTCTTC.

This clone was seen only a few times. The chain carries TRBV2 and TRBJ2-7; TRBD2 aligns across 7 bases. Trimming at V came to 2 bases and at J to 3 bases, leaving 10 bases not matched to a gene. The V gene's germline CDR1 is SNHLY and CDR2 FYNNEI. The CDR3 has 16 residues. DNA for the CDR3: TGTGCCAGCAGTGAACAGGGAGGGACCCTAAGCTACGAGCAGTACTTC. Encoded protein: CASSEQGGTLSYEQYF. The complete variable domain, with remaining parts taken from reference TRBV2 and TRBJ2-7, reads EPEVTQTPSHQVTQMGQEVILRCVPISNHLYFYWYRQILGQKVEFLVSFYNNEISEKSEIFDDQFSVERPDGSNFTLKIRSTKLEDSAMYFCASSEQGGTLSYEQYFGPGTRLTVT.